These 8 T cell receptor beta chains were all obtained from the same sample, sequenced in a study of blood T cell repertoires in COVID-19. Profiling relied on immunoSEQ multiplex PCR, and the TCRdb table lists in-frame clones only, not all of them. Among nearly 250,000 clones listed, more than 80% were seen once. The material sequenced was PBMCs or T cells enriched from blood (not recorded which). The source is a man aged 45-65 years who had been exposed to COVID-19.

CDR3 sequence (DNA): TGTGCCAGCAGCCAAGTTGTAGGGGGCCTGGAGATGAACACTGAAGCTTTCTTT. Its protein is CASSQVVGGLEMNTEAFF. This chain connects TRBV3-1 (or the pseudogene TRBV3-2) to TRBJ1-1; 7 bases are a match to TRBD1. Germline V gene lookup returns CDR1 LGHDT and CDR2 YNNKEL (reference sequence). This CDR3 is built from 18 residues. V was clipped by 1 base and J by 0 bases; unmatched bases: 11.

The chain has TRBV9 and TRBJ2-3; 9 nucleotides match TRBD1. The junction had 2 bases not matched to a gene; V was cut back by 0 bases and J by 3 bases. The CDR3 loop spans 15 amino acids. Germline V CDR1 and CDR2: SGDLS, YYNGEE. CDR3: CASSVVGTGTDTQYF. DNA of the CDR3: TGTGCCAGCAGCGTAGTTGGGACAGGGACAGATACGCAGTATTTT.

The chain combines TRBV27 with TRBJ1-2; D uncertain. The length of the CDR3 is 13 residues. Germline V gives CDR1 MNHEY, CDR2 SMNVEV (reference sequence). The V end lost 7 bases, the J end lost 7 bases, and 16 bases lay between the germline ends. The CDR3 nucleotides read TGTGCCAGCACCTCCTCGTGGAGCCTTGGCTACACCTTC. Translation: CASTSSWSLGYTF.

V and J are TRBV7-9 and TRBJ1-3; D is undetermined. This CDR3 region has 15 residues. Trimming shortened V by 2 bases and J by 1 base, and 9 bases separated the two germline ends. Germline assignment: CDR1 SEHNR and CDR2 FQNEAQ (reference sequence). CDR3: CASSLRGISGNTIYF. The CDR3 nucleotides are TGTGCCAGCAGCTTACGAGGGATTTCTGGAAACACCATATATTTT.

The chain uses TRBV30 and TRBJ1-3; the match to TRBD1 covers 7 bases. Germline V gene lookup returns CDR1 GTSNPN and CDR2 SVGIG (reference sequence). This CDR3 spans 13 amino acids. The V and J ends lost 2 bases and 5 bases, in that order; junction bases with no gene match: 3. The CDR3 is CAWSNRGRNTIYF. The CDR3 nucleotides are TGTGCCTGGAGTAACAGGGGTAGAAACACCATATATTTT. Combining the CDR3 with reference TRBV30 and TRBJ1-3 gives the whole variable domain SQTIHQWPATLVQPVGSPLSLECTVEGTSNPNLYWYRQAAGRGLQLLFYSVGIGQISSEVPQNLSASRPQDRQFILSSKKLLLSDSGFYLCAWSNRGRNTIYFGEGSWLTVV.

The table lists this clone with a count of one. The chain has TRBV11-3 and TRBJ2-7; no definite D call. The germline gives CDR1 SGHNT, CDR2 YENEEA. V gave up 0 bases and J gave up 5 bases, with 11 bases separating them. CDR3 length equals 14 residues. The CDR3 DNA reads as TGTGCCAGCAGCTTAGAATTTGGGCAGGACGAGCAGTACGTC. It encodes CASSLEFGQDEQYV.

This clone was recorded only once. The chain is built from TRBV28 and TRBJ1-6; D may be TRBD1 (5 bases). V lost 5 bases, J lost 2 bases, and 13 bases lay in between. In germline, CDR1 is MDHEN, CDR2 SYDVKM. This CDR3 region has 16 residues. The CDR3 reads CASSLRGGTYNSPLHF. In nucleotides, the CDR3 is TGTGCCAGCAGTCTCCGCGGGGGAACCTATAATTCACCCCTCCACTTT.

V gene TRBV12-3 or TRBV12-4 combines with J gene TRBJ1-2; no reliable D call. V lost 2 bases to trimming and J lost 0 bases, with 4 bases between them. CDR3 length equals 13 residues. CDR3 in amino acids: CASSLITNYGYTF. In nucleotides, the CDR3 is TGTGCCAGCAGTTTAATCACTAACTATGGCTACACCTTC.